The 19 T cell receptor beta chains below all came from one sample that was sequenced in a study of blood T cell repertoires in COVID-19. Profiled with immunoSEQ multiplex PCR; TCRdb holds only in-frame clones, not every one. The sample lists approximately 180,000 clones, about 88% occurring once. The sequencing sample was made of PBMCs or T cells enriched from blood (not recorded which). The receptors come from a woman between 40 and 50 years old with acute COVID-19.

The genes are TRBV3-1 (or the pseudogene TRBV3-2) and TRBJ2-1, with 9 bases matching TRBD2. Germline CDR1 LGHDT, CDR2 YNNKEL (reference sequence). V trimming: 0 bases; J trimming: 6 bases; junction bases outside the gene matches: 15. CDR3 length: 19 amino acids. CDR3 bases: TGTGCCAGCAGCCAAGATCAGGGTATCCCCCTAGCGGGAATCAATGAGCAGTTCTTC. It translates to CASSQDQGIPLAGINEQFF.

The V and J genes are TRBV10-3 and TRBJ2-5; D is possibly TRBD1 (7 bases). Germline values: CDR1 ENHRY, CDR2 SYGVKD. Trimming cost V 5 bases and J 0 bases, with 10 bases left between them. The CDR3 covers 14 residues. The DNA for the CDR3 is TGTGCCATCAGTTCAGGGGGGAACCAAGAGACCCAGTACTTC. It yields the protein CAISSGGNQETQYF.

This chain connects TRBV5-1 to TRBJ1-1; TRBD1 matches 12 bases. The CDR3 loop spans 17 amino acids. The trim removed 4 bases at V and 1 base at J, leaving 8 bases unmatched. The germline gives CDR1 SGHRS, CDR2 YFSETQ. The CDR3 nucleotides read TGCGCCAGCAGCGTCGGGACAGGGGGCGCGGGGAACACTGAAGCTTTCTTT. Its translation: CASSVGTGGAGNTEAFF.

This clone was counted between two and nine times. This sequence joins TRBV7-7 and TRBJ2-7; D perhaps matches TRBD2 (6 bases). V was trimmed by 2 bases and J by 4 bases, leaving 15 bases between them. Germline V gene sequence: CDR1 SSHAT, CDR2 FNYEAQ (reference sequence). CDR3 length: 15 residues. CDR3 bases: TGTGCCAGCAGCTTACGGCCGGGACTCATTTACGAGCAGTACTTC. It encodes CASSLRPGLIYEQYF.

The V and J genes are TRBV27 and TRBJ2-3; 8 nucleotides line up with TRBD2. J was trimmed by 4 bases and V by 3 bases; bases with no gene match: 6. Per germline, CDR1 MNHEY and CDR2 SMNVEV (reference sequence). The CDR3 length is 15 residues. CDR3 region: CASSFPGGGADTQYF. CDR3 nucleotide sequence: TGTGCCAGCAGTTTCCCCGGGGGGGGAGCAGATACGCAGTATTTT.

The chain recombines TRBV5-6 with TRBJ2-5; 9 bases map to TRBD2. Trimming took 6 bases from V and 2 from J; bases not matched to a gene: 11. Germline CDR1 is SGHDT and CDR2 is YYEEEE. The CDR3 consists of 16 residues. The DNA of the CDR3 is TGTGCCAGCACCCCGAGCCCTAGCGGGGCACAAGAGACCCAGTACTTC. Translated: CASTPSPSGAQETQYF.

This chain joins TRBV6-5 and TRBJ2-1; 10 bases are a match to TRBD1. Germline V gene lookup returns CDR1 MNHEY and CDR2 SVGAGI. The CDR3 loop spans 14 amino acids. The V segment lost 6 bases and the J segment 8 bases; nucleotides outside the gene matches: 7. The CDR3 spells CASRGDRGFDEQFF. CDR3 coding DNA: TGTGCCAGCAGGGGGGACAGGGGTTTCGATGAGCAGTTCTTC.

This sequence joins TRBV11-2 and TRBJ2-1, with D possibly being TRBD1 (5 bases). V was trimmed by 0 bases and J by 4 bases, leaving 13 bases between them. Germline V lookup: CDR1 SGHAT, CDR2 FQNNGV. The CDR3 runs 16 residues. This CDR3 reads CASSLDPSWTYNEQFF. The CDR3, as DNA: TGTGCCAGCAGCTTAGACCCATCGTGGACATACAATGAGCAGTTCTTC. Drawing the rest from reference TRBV11-2 and TRBJ2-1, the complete variable domain is EAGVAQSPRYKIIEKRQSVAFWCNPISGHATLYWYQQILGQGPKLLIQFQNNGVVDDSQLPKDRFSAERLKGVDSTLKIQPAKLEDSAVYLCASSLDPSWTYNEQFFGPGTRLTVL.

The chain has TRBV6-5 and TRBJ1-1, with TRBD1 identical over 7 bases. The CDR3 contains 15 residues. Germline trimming cut 5 bases from V and 2 bases from J; bases unmatched to any gene: 8. Germline V gives CDR1 MNHEY, CDR2 SVGAGI. The CDR3 spells CASSQTGASNTEAFF. The CDR3 coding sequence is TGTGCCAGCAGTCAAACAGGGGCGAGCAACACTGAAGCTTTCTTT.

V is TRBV11-2 and J is TRBJ1-2, with D unclear. The CDR3 is made up of 17 amino acids. Trimming took off 0 bases at V and 5 bases at J, with 19 bases between the two ends. Germline CDR1 and CDR2: SGHAT and FQNNGV. The CDR3 DNA is TGTGCCAGCAGCTTAGATCGATCCGCCGGAGTGAGTTATGGCTACACCTTC. Translated, it gives CASSLDRSAGVSYGYTF.

This clone has a handful of counts. V gene TRBV5-4 combines with J gene TRBJ2-7; D might be TRBD1 (6 bases). Germline CDR1 SGHNT, CDR2 YYREEE (reference sequence). V lost 1 base to trimming and J lost 3 bases, with 11 bases between them. The CDR3 loop spans 14 amino acids. The CDR3 protein is CASSLQGSLYEQYF. DNA of the CDR3: TGTGCCAGCAGCTTGCAGGGGTCTCTCTACGAGCAGTACTTC. Using reference TRBV5-4 and TRBJ2-7 for the parts outside the CDR3, the full variable domain is ETGVTQSPTHLIKTRGQQVTLRCSSQSGHNTVSWYQQALGQGPQFIFQYYREEENGRGNFPPRFSGLQFPNYSSELNVNALELDDSALYLCASSLQGSLYEQYFGPGTRLTVT.

The rearrangement joins TRBV5-4 to TRBJ1-2; D might be TRBD1 (6 bases). Germline-derived CDR1 and CDR2 are SGHNT and YYREEE (reference sequence). Trimming left V 1 base short and J 4 bases short, with 8 bases between. The CDR3 contains 13 residues. CDR3 bases: TGTGCCAGCAGCTTGAACAGGGTCTATGGCTACACCTTC. It is translated as CASSLNRVYGYTF.

The chain has TRBV2 and TRBJ2-6; D might be TRBD1 (5 bases). Trimming left V 3 bases short and J 1 base short, with 10 bases between. From germline, CDR1 is SNHLY and CDR2 FYNNEI. The CDR3 is made up of 16 amino acids. CDR3 DNA sequence: TGTGCCAGCAGTGATGAACAGGTATCTGGGGCCAACGTCCTGACTTTC. Protein: CASSDEQVSGANVLTF.

This clone has only one observation. J is TRBJ2-2 and V is TRBV9; D perhaps matches TRBD1 (6 bases). Germline CDR1 SGDLS, CDR2 YYNGEE. The CDR3 sequence is 17 residues long. V was clipped by 0 bases and J by 0 bases, with 12 bases between them. The CDR3 DNA sequence: TGTGCCAGCAGCGTAGACAGGACAGTAGCGAACACCGGGGAGCTGTTTTTT. Its translation is CASSVDRTVANTGELFF.

The chain joins TRBV3-1 (or the pseudogene TRBV3-2) to TRBJ2-5, with 8 nucleotides matching TRBD2. V dropped 1 base and J dropped 5; count of bases not matched to a gene: 15. From germline, CDR1 is LGHDT and CDR2 YNNKEL (reference sequence). The CDR3 consists of 18 residues. The CDR3 bases are TGTGCCAGCAGCCAAGTAGCGATAGCGGGACGTACTCTGGAGACCCAGTACTTC. Amino acids: CASSQVAIAGRTLETQYF.

This rearrangement joins TRBV28 to TRBJ1-4, with 8 positions matching TRBD1. CDR1 is MDHEN and CDR2 is SYDVKM in the germline V gene. This CDR3 is 12 amino acids long. The ends lost 4 bases at V and 11 bases at J; junction bases unmatched: 3. The chain's CDR3 is CASSSGQAKLFF. The CDR3 DNA follows: TGTGCCAGCAGTTCGGGACAGGCGAAACTGTTTTTT. Together with reference TRBV28 and TRBJ1-4, the CDR3 gives the full variable domain: DVKVTQSSRYLVKRTGEKVFLECVQDMDHENMFWYRQDPGLGLRLIYFSYDVKMKEKGDIPEGYSVSREKKERFSLILESASTNQTSMYLCASSSGQAKLFFGSGTQLSVL.

The chain joins TRBV7-6 to TRBJ2-5, with 9 bases that match TRBD1. With V trimmed by 1 base and J by 5 bases, 11 bases remained unmatched. Germline V gene sequence: CDR1 SGHVS, CDR2 FNYEAQ. The CDR3 runs to 17 residues. This CDR3 is CASSLGTGGAVAETQYF. The CDR3, as DNA: TGTGCCAGCAGCTTAGGAACAGGGGGCGCGGTAGCCGAGACCCAGTACTTC.

J is TRBJ1-1 and V is TRBV10-2; tentatively, D is TRBD1 (5 bases). The CDR3 runs to 13 residues. Between the trimmed V and J ends, which lost 0 bases and 4 bases, there was a span of 6 bases. Germline lookup yields CDR1 WSHSY and CDR2 SAAADI. CDR3 DNA: TGCGCCAGCAGTGAGTCAGGGGCCACTGAAGCTTTCTTT. It yields the protein CASSESGATEAFF.

This rearrangement joins TRBV14 to TRBJ2-1, with TRBD2 matching over 10 bases. In germline, CDR1 is SGHDN, CDR2 FVKESK. Trimming at V came to 0 bases and at J to 4 bases, leaving 3 bases not matched to a gene. The CDR3 has 16 amino acids. CDR3 nucleotide sequence: TGTGCCAGCAGCCAAGAACTAGCGGGACGTTACAATGAGCAGTTCTTC. The encoded protein is CASSQELAGRYNEQFF.